The 29 T cell receptor beta chains below come from one sample, sequenced in a study of T cell responses to AZD1222 COVID-19 vaccine. Measured with immunoSEQ multiplex PCR; TCRdb has only the in-frame clones, and not every one. Here the sample spans 150,000 to 200,000 clones, roughly 91% being singletons. Sample: peripheral blood, taken 28 days after the second AZD1222 dose. These receptors were obtained from an adult who received the AZD1222 COVID-19 vaccine.

V gene TRBV5-1 combines with J gene TRBJ1-1; D is perhaps TRBD1 (6 bases). The CDR3 totals 14 residues. CDR1 and CDR2 from the germline V gene are SGHRS and YFSETQ. Trimming took 7 bases from V and 4 from J, leaving 17 bases between them. CDR3 nucleotides: TGCGCCAGCGCTAACCTCGGGGGGGCCACTGAAGCTTTCTTT. Its protein product is CASANLGGATEAFF.

CDR3 DNA: TGTGCCAGTAGTATAGAGAGGGGGCGGGCTGAAGCTTTCTTT. It translates to CASSIERGRAEAFF. This rearrangement joins TRBV19 to TRBJ1-1; 7 bases map to TRBD1. The germline CDR1 and CDR2 sequences are LNHDA and SQIVND (reference sequence). CDR3 length: 14 amino acids. After removal of 0 bases from V and 6 bases from J, the junction contained 4 bases not matched to a gene.

V is TRBV5-6 and J is TRBJ2-7, with 9 bases matching TRBD1. The length of the CDR3 is 16 residues. CDR1 and CDR2 (germline): SGHDT, YYEEEE. J was trimmed by 2 bases and V by 0 bases; bases with no gene match: 6. The chain's CDR3 is CASSLALGQGPYEQYF. The CDR3 DNA reads TGTGCCAGCAGCTTGGCGTTGGGACAGGGACCCTACGAGCAGTACTTC.

The rearrangement uses TRBV7-2 and TRBJ2-5; 10 nucleotides align to TRBD2. This CDR3 spans 16 amino acids. V gave up 4 bases and J gave up 5 bases; unmatched junction bases: 10. CDR1 SGHTA and CDR2 FQGNSA come from the germline V gene. Written as DNA, the CDR3 is TGTGCCAGCAGCTCACACGGGCTAGCGGGAGTTGAGACCCAGTACTTC. Amino acid sequence: CASSSHGLAGVETQYF.

This CDR3 reads CASSDGTDTQYF. The CDR3 nucleotides are TGTGCCAGCAGCGACGGCACAGATACGCAGTATTTT. The chain has TRBV9 and TRBJ2-3; D is unresolved. This CDR3 contains 12 residues. Looked up from germline, CDR1 is SGDLS and CDR2 is YYNGEE. Trimming removed 3 bases from V and 1 base from J, with 3 bases in between.

The chain combines TRBV4-2 with TRBJ2-7; possible D gene TRBD2, 6 bases. Trimming shortened V by 1 base and J by 6 bases, and 10 bases separated the two germline ends. Looked up from germline, CDR1 is LGHNA and CDR2 is YNFKEQ. CDR3 size: 13 residues. CDR3: CASSQVAGREQYF. For the CDR3, the DNA is TGTGCCAGCAGCCAAGTTGCGGGGCGCGAGCAGTACTTC.

The chain combines TRBV3-1 (or the pseudogene TRBV3-2) with TRBJ1-3, with D unresolved. V lost 0 bases and J lost 2, with 8 bases in between. The germline V gene encodes CDR1 LGHDT and CDR2 YNNKEL (reference sequence). The CDR3 runs 15 residues. DNA of the CDR3: TGTGCCAGCAGCCAAGACGTAGGACCTGGAAACACCATATATTTT. This encodes CASSQDVGPGNTIYF.

This clone was recorded once. As DNA, the CDR3 is TGTGCCAGTAGTATGCCAGGCAATCAGCCCCAGCATTTT. Translating gives CASSMPGNQPQHF. The chain has TRBV19 and TRBJ1-5; no clear D gene. Deletions cut 3 bases from V and 2 bases from J, with 5 bases between. The CDR3 sequence is 13 residues long. The germline V gene has CDR1 LNHDA and CDR2 SQIVND (reference sequence).

This chain joins TRBV30 and TRBJ2-1; weak D call: TRBD1 (6 bases). Looked up from germline, CDR1 is GTSNPN and CDR2 is SVGIG (reference sequence). Deletions cut 7 bases from V and 10 bases from J, with 23 bases between. CDR3 size: 14 residues. The CDR3 region is CASREGGEGWEQFF. CDR3 DNA: TGTGCCTCCCGGGAAGGGGGAGAAGGATGGGAGCAGTTCTTC.

The genes are TRBV28 and TRBJ1-1; D uncertain. Trimming took off 3 bases at V and 3 bases at J, with 17 bases between the two ends. Germline CDR1 is MDHEN and CDR2 is SYDVKM. This CDR3 comprises 16 residues. The CDR3 sequence is CASSLWRRQRDTEAFF. Here the CDR3 DNA reads TGTGCCAGCAGTTTGTGGCGTCGGCAACGGGACACTGAAGCTTTCTTT. Variable domain in full (rest from reference TRBV28 and TRBJ1-1): DVKVTQSSRYLVKRTGEKVFLECVQDMDHENMFWYRQDPGLGLRLIYFSYDVKMKEKGDIPEGYSVSREKKERFSLILESASTNQTSMYLCASSLWRRQRDTEAFFGQGTRLTVV.

This clone was seen once. The genes are TRBV30 and TRBJ2-2; TRBD1 aligns across 8 bases. CDR3 size: 14 residues. V shed 3 bases, J shed 0 bases, and the junction held 0 bases outside the gene matches. Germline CDR1 and CDR2: GTSNPN and SVGIG (reference sequence). The CDR3 DNA sequence: TGTGCCTGGAGACAGGGGGCGAACACCGGGGAGCTGTTTTTT. Protein: CAWRQGANTGELFF.

The chain carries TRBV28 and TRBJ1-2; D perhaps matches TRBD1 (6 bases). Germline V lookup: CDR1 MDHEN, CDR2 SYDVKM. V lost 6 bases and J lost 4, with 18 bases in between. The CDR3 consists of 15 residues. The CDR3 region is CASRGGPQRGYGYTF. CDR3 DNA: TGTGCCAGCAGGGGGGGGCCACAGAGGGGCTATGGCTACACCTTC.

V usage is TRBV27 and J usage is TRBJ2-7; TRBD1 is a possible D gene (5 bases). The CDR3 covers 14 residues. The ends were cut back, 2 bases at V and 3 bases at J, with 11 bases in the middle. CDR1 MNHEY and CDR2 SMNVEV come from the germline V gene (reference sequence). CDR3 sequence: CASSLNQGFYEQYF. The DNA of the CDR3 is TGTGCCAGCAGTTTAAATCAGGGTTTCTACGAGCAGTACTTC.

The genes are TRBV27 and TRBJ1-6, with 7 bases matching TRBD1. Germline CDR1 reads MNHEY; CDR2 reads SMNVEV (reference sequence). The V and J ends lost 8 bases and 7 bases, in that order; junction bases with no gene match: 5. This CDR3 is 13 amino acids long. The CDR3 loop reads CASCDRENSPLHF. CDR3 bases: TGTGCCAGCTGCGACAGGGAGAATTCACCCCTCCACTTT.

The chain links TRBV24-1 to TRBJ1-4, with TRBD1 matching 10 bases. Per germline, CDR1 KGHDR and CDR2 SFDVKD. The V segment lost 4 bases and the J segment 8 bases; nucleotides outside the gene matches: 9. The CDR3 length is 16 residues. The CDR3 loop is CATSDRRQGAGEKLFF. The CDR3 DNA reads TGTGCCACCAGTGACAGAAGACAGGGGGCAGGAGAAAAACTGTTTTTT.

The V gene is TRBV5-1, the J gene TRBJ1-3, with D unresolved. This CDR3 region has 16 residues. The germline CDR1 and CDR2 sequences are SGHRS and YFSETQ. V lost 0 bases and J 4 bases, leaving 14 bases between the germline ends. The CDR3 DNA follows: TGCGCCAGCAGCTTGGTGGGCGTACGCCTGGGAAACACCATATATTTT. Encoded protein: CASSLVGVRLGNTIYF. The entire variable domain, with the rest obtained from reference TRBV5-1 and TRBJ1-3, is as follows: KAGVTQTPRYLIKTRGQQVTLSCSPISGHRSVSWYQQTPGQGLQFLFEYFSETQRNKGNFPGRFSGRQFSNSRSEMNVSTLELGDSALYLCASSLVGVRLGNTIYFGEGSWLTVV.

This clone was observed once. This chain uses TRBV7-2 with TRBJ2-1; TRBD2 aligns across 9 bases. The CDR3 spans 16 residues. Trimming cost V 5 bases and J 0 bases; bases outside gene matches: 5. CDR1 is SGHTA, CDR2 FQGNSA, per germline. CDR3 protein: CASSHPSGASYNEQFF. DNA for the CDR3: TGTGCCAGCAGCCACCCTAGCGGGGCCTCCTACAATGAGCAGTTCTTC.

The J gene is TRBJ1-1, the V gene TRBV5-4, with D possibly being TRBD1 (5 bases). The germline V gene has CDR1 SGHNT and CDR2 YYREEE (reference sequence). V dropped 4 bases and J dropped 5 bases, with 15 bases sitting between them. The CDR3 runs 14 residues. CDR3 in DNA: TGTGCCAGCAGCCGCAACCGCGGGGGGACTGAAGCTTTCTTT. It translates to CASSRNRGGTEAFF.

The chain couples TRBV28 to TRBJ1-2, with 8 bases identical to TRBD1. J was trimmed by 0 bases and V by 6 bases; bases with no gene match: 6. CDR3 length equals 15 residues. CDR1 is MDHEN, CDR2 SYDVKM, per germline. The CDR3 DNA sequence: TGTGCCAGCAGGACAAGGGACAGGACTAACTATGGCTACACCTTC. This translates into CASRTRDRTNYGYTF.

This chain links TRBV9 with TRBJ2-1; D remains unclear. This CDR3 region has 16 residues. Trimming took off 0 bases at V and 10 bases at J, with 20 bases between the two ends. Per germline, CDR1 SGDLS and CDR2 YYNGEE. The DNA of the CDR3 is TGTGCCAGCAGCGTAGGGGTTAGCCGACCCTGGGGAGAGCAGTTCTTC. Residues: CASSVGVSRPWGEQFF.

The CDR3 region is CAWDGLAGPNTGELFF. As DNA, the CDR3 is TGTGCCTGGGACGGACTAGCGGGCCCAAACACCGGGGAGCTGTTTTTT. This chain links TRBV30 with TRBJ2-2; 11 positions match TRBD2. V shed 5 bases, J shed 2 bases, and the junction held 7 bases outside the gene matches. Germline lookup yields CDR1 GTSNPN and CDR2 SVGIG (reference sequence). The CDR3 is made up of 16 amino acids.

The chain employs TRBV10-3 and TRBJ1-1; D is ambiguous. Germline V gene lookup returns CDR1 ENHRY and CDR2 SYGVKD. With 4 bases removed from V and 0 bases from J, the gap between germline ends came to 9 bases. The CDR3 has 14 residues. CDR3 nucleotide sequence: TGTGCCATCAGTGGTGCCACCATGAACACTGAAGCTTTCTTT. It specifies CAISGATMNTEAFF.

This clone was observed once. The gene calls are TRBV7-9 and TRBJ2-1; no definite D call. Germline CDR1 and CDR2: SEHNR and FQNEAQ (reference sequence). V was shortened by 5 bases and J by 10 bases, with 12 bases between the two germline ends. CDR3 length equals 12 residues. DNA for the CDR3: TGTGCCAGCAGCAGACTCGAACTAGAGCAGTTCTTC. Residues: CASSRLELEQFF.

This sequence joins TRBV5-1 and TRBJ2-2, with 11 positions matching TRBD2. V dropped 4 bases and J dropped 4; count of bases not matched to a gene: 3. The CDR3 extends over 15 amino acids. CDR1 is SGHRS, CDR2 YFSETQ, per germline. CDR3 sequence reads: CASSLGLAGTGELFF. For the CDR3, the DNA is TGCGCCAGCAGCCTTGGACTAGCGGGCACCGGGGAGCTGTTTTTT.

V gene TRBV5-1 combines with J gene TRBJ2-1; D perhaps matches TRBD1 (6 bases). The length of the CDR3 is 16 residues. Germline CDR1 SGHRS, CDR2 YFSETQ. Trimming took off 4 bases at V and 2 bases at J, with 16 bases between the two ends. The CDR3 coding sequence is TGCGCCAGCAGCCGACGGGACACCGGGGCCTACAATGAGCAGTTCTTC. Protein sequence: CASSRRDTGAYNEQFF.

V usage is TRBV28 and J usage is TRBJ1-2, with TRBD1 identical over 7 bases. This CDR3 comprises 14 residues. Trimming cost V 5 bases and J 4 bases; bases outside gene matches: 7. The germline CDR1 and CDR2 sequences are MDHEN and SYDVKM. CDR3 protein: CASSNPTGAYGYTF. For the CDR3, the DNA is TGTGCCAGCAGTAACCCCACAGGGGCCTATGGCTACACCTTC.

The chain recombines TRBV5-8 with TRBJ1-2, with TRBD1 as a possible D gene (6 bases). The germline V and J ends were trimmed by 4 bases and 14 bases, with 15 bases remaining between them. Germline V CDR1 and CDR2: SGHTS, YDEGEE. This CDR3 is built from 11 residues. CDR3 sequence: CASSRAYRVTF. The DNA for the CDR3 is TGTGCCAGCAGCCGCGCCTACAGGGTTACCTTC.

The rearrangement uses TRBV30 and TRBJ2-3; 7 nucleotides agree with TRBD1. V was pared by 3 bases and J by 5 bases, with 8 bases of the junction left unmatched. This CDR3 spans 14 amino acids. Germline CDR1 is GTSNPN and CDR2 is SVGIG (reference sequence). The CDR3 spells CAWSDRDRGDTQYF. CDR3 sequence (DNA): TGTGCCTGGAGCGACAGGGATCGTGGAGATACGCAGTATTTT.

In this sample, this clone turned up once. The CDR3 is CASSYELAGKYEQYF. The DNA for the CDR3 is TGTGCCAGCAGTTACGAACTAGCGGGCAAGTACGAGCAGTACTTC. The chain employs TRBV6-2 or TRBV6-3 and TRBJ2-7; 9 nucleotides match TRBD2. The CDR3 loop spans 15 amino acids. The J segment lost 4 bases and the V segment lost 2 bases, leaving 6 bases of the junction unmatched. CDR1 is MNHEY, CDR2 SVGEGT, per germline.